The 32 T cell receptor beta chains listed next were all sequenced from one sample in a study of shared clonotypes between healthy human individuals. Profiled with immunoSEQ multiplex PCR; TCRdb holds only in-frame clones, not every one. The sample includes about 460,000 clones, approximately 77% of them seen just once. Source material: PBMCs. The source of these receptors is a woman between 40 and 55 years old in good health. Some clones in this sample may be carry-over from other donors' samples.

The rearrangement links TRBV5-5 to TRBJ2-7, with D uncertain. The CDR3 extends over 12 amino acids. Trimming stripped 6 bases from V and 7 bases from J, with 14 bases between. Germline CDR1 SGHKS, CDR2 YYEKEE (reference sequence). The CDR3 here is CASTVSALEQYF. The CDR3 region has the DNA TGTGCCAGCACCGTCTCAGCGTTGGAGCAGTACTTC. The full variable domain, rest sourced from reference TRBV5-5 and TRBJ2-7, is DAGVTQSPTHLIKTRGQQVTLRCSPISGHKSVSWYQQVLGQGPQFIFQYYEKEERGRGNFPDRFSARQFPNYSSELNVNALLLGDSALYLCASTVSALEQYFGPGTRLTVT.

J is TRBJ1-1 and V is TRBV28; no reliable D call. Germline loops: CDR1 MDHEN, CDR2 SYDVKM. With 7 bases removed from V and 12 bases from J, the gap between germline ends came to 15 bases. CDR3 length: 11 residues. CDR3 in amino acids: CASMGLGQTFF. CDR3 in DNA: TGTGCCAGCATGGGGTTGGGTCAGACTTTCTTT. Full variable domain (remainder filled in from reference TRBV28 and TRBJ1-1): DVKVTQSSRYLVKRTGEKVFLECVQDMDHENMFWYRQDPGLGLRLIYFSYDVKMKEKGDIPEGYSVSREKKERFSLILESASTNQTSMYLCASMGLGQTFFGQGTRLTVV.

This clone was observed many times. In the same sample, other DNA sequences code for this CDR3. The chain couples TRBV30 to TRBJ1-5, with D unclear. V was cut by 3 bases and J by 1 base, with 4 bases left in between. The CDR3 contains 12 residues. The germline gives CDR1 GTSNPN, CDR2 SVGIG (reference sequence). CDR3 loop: CAWSGSNQPQHF. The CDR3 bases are TGTGCCTGGAGCGGAAGCAATCAGCCCCAGCATTTT. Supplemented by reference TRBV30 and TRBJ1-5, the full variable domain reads SQTIHQWPATLVQPVGSPLSLECTVEGTSNPNLYWYRQAAGRGLQLLFYSVGIGQISSEVPQNLSASRPQDRQFILSSKKLLLSDSGFYLCAWSGSNQPQHFGDGTRLSIL.

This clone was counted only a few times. CDR3 sequence reads: CAWNTRANEKLFF. In DNA form, the CDR3 reads TGTGCCTGGAATACGAGGGCTAATGAAAAACTGTTTTTT. The chain carries TRBV30 and TRBJ1-4, with no clear D. The CDR3 spans 13 residues. The V and J ends lost 4 bases and 3 bases respectively, with 9 bases between them. CDR1 and CDR2 from the germline V gene are GTSNPN and SVGIG (reference sequence).

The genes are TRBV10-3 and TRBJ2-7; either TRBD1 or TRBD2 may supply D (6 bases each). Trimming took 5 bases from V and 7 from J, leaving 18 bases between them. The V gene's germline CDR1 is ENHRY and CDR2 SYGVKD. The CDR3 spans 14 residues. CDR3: CAISPPGARREQYF. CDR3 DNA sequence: TGTGCCATCAGTCCCCCGGGGGCGAGACGGGAGCAGTACTTC.

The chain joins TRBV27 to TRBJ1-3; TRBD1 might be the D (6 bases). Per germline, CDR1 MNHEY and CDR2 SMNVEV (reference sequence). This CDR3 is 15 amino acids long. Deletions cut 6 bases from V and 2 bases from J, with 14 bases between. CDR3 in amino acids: CASRSSTGTGNTIYF. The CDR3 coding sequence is TGTGCCAGCAGGTCCTCCACAGGGACTGGAAACACCATATATTTT.

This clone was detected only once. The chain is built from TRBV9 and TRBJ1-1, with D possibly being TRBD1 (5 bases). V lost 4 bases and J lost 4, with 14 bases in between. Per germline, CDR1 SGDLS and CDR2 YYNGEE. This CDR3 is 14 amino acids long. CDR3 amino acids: CASSLRDSVTEAFF. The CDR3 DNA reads TGTGCCAGCAGCTTGCGGGACTCAGTCACTGAAGCTTTCTTT.

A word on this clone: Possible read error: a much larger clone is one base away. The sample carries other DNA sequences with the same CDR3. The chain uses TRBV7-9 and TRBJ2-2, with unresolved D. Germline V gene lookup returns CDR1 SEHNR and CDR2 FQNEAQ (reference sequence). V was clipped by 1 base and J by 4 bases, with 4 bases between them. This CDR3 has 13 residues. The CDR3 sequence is CASSLGGTGELFF. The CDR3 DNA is TGTGCCAGCAGCTTAGGGGGCACCGGGGAGCTGTTTTTT.

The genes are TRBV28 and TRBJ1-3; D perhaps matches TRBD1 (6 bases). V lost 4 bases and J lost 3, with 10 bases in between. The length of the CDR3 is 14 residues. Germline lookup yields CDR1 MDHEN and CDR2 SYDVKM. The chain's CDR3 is CASSWTVYGNTIYF. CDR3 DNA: TGTGCCAGCAGTTGGACAGTTTATGGAAACACCATATATTTT. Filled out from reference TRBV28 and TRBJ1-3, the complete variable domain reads DVKVTQSSRYLVKRTGEKVFLECVQDMDHENMFWYRQDPGLGLRLIYFSYDVKMKEKGDIPEGYSVSREKKERFSLILESASTNQTSMYLCASSWTVYGNTIYFGEGSWLTVV.

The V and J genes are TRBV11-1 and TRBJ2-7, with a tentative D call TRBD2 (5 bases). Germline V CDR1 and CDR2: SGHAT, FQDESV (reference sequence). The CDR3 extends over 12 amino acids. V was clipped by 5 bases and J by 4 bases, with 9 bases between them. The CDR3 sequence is CASSHPGYEQYF. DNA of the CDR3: TGTGCCAGCAGCCACCCGGGATACGAGCAGTACTTC.

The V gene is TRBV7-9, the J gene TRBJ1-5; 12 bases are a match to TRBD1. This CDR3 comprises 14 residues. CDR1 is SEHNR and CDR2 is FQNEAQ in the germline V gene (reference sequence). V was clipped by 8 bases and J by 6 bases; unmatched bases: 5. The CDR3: CASLGQGAFQPQHF. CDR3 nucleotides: TGTGCCAGCCTGGGACAGGGGGCTTTTCAGCCCCAGCATTTT.

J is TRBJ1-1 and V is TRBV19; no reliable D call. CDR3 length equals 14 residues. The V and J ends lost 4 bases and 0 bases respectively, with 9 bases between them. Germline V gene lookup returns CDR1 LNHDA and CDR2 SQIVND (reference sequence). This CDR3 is CASSTWALNTEAFF. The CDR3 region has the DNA TGTGCCAGTAGTACTTGGGCCCTGAACACTGAAGCTTTCTTT.

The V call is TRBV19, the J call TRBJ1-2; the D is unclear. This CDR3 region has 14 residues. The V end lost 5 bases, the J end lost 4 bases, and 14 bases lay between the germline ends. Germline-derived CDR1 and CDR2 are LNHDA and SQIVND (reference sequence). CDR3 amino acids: CASSPDGIIYGYTF. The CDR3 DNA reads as TGTGCCAGTAGTCCCGACGGCATAATCTATGGCTACACCTTC.

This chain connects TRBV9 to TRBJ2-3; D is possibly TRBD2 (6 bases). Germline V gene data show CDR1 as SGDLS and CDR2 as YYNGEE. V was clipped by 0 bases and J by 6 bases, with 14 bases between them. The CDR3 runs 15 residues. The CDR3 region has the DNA TGTGCCAGCAGCGTAGTCCGGGACTCGGCGGATACGCAGTATTTT. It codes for CASSVVRDSADTQYF.

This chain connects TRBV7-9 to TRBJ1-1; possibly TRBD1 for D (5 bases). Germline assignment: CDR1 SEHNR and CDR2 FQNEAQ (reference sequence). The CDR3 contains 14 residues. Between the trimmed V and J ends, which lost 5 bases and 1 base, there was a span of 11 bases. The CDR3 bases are TGTGCCAGCAGCCATGTGACAGAGAACACTGAAGCTTTCTTT. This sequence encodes CASSHVTENTEAFF.

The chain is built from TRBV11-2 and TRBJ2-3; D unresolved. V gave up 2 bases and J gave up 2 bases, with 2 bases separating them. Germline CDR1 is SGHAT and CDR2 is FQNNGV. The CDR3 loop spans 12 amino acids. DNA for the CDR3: TGTGCCAGCAGCTTAAACACAGATACGCAGTATTTT. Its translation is CASSLNTDTQYF.

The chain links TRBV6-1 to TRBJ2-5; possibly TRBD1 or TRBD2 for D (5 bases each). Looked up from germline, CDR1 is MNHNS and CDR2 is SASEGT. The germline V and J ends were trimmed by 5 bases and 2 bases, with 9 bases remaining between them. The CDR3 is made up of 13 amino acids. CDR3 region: CASSPGPQETQYF. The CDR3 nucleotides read TGTGCCAGCAGTCCGGGACCACAAGAGACCCAGTACTTC.

CDR3 sequence (DNA): TGTGCCAGCAGCTTGAGGCAGGGGGATTCACCCCTCCACTTT. It translates to CASSLRQGDSPLHF. The V and J genes are TRBV5-5 and TRBJ1-6, with 7 nucleotides matching TRBD1. Germline CDR1 reads SGHKS; CDR2 reads YYEKEE (reference sequence). This CDR3 has 14 residues. The V segment lost 1 base and the J segment 8 bases; nucleotides outside the gene matches: 3. The whole variable domain, filled in from reference TRBV5-5 and TRBJ1-6, reads DAGVTQSPTHLIKTRGQQVTLRCSPISGHKSVSWYQQVLGQGPQFIFQYYEKEERGRGNFPDRFSARQFPNYSSELNVNALLLGDSALYLCASSLRQGDSPLHFGNGTRLTVT.

CDR3 sequence reads: CASSLYPAGGTEAFF. The CDR3, as DNA: TGTGCCAGCAGCTTATATCCGGCAGGGGGCACTGAAGCTTTCTTT. The chain joins TRBV7-9 to TRBJ1-1, with TRBD1 matching 7 bases. This CDR3 spans 15 amino acids. The V gene's germline CDR1 is SEHNR and CDR2 FQNEAQ (reference sequence). Trimming cost V 2 bases and J 4 bases; bases outside gene matches: 7.

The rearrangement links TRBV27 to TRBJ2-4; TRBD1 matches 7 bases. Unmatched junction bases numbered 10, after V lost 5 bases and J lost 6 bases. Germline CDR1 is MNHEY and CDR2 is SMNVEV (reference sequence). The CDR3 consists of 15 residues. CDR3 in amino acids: CASSTQTGVGNIQYF. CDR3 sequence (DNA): TGTGCCAGCAGTACCCAAACAGGGGTAGGAAACATTCAGTACTTC.

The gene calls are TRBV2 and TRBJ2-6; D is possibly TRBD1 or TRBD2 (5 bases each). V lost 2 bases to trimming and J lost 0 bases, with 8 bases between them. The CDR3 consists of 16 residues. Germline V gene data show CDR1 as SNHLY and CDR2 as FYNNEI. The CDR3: CASSESGSSGANVLTF. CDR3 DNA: TGTGCCAGCAGTGAATCAGGGAGCTCTGGGGCCAACGTCCTGACTTTC.

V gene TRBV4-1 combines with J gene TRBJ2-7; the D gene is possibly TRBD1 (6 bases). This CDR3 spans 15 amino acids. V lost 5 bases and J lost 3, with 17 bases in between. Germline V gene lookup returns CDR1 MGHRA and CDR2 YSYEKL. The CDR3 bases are TGCGCCAGCAGCGGTCAGTCCATAGGGGGCTACGAGCAGTACTTC. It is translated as CASSGQSIGGYEQYF.

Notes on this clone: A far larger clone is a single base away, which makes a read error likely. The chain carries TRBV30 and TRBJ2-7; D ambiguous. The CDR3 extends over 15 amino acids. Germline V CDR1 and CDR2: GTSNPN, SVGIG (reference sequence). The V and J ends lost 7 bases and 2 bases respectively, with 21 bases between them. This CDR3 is CALALDQMVAYEQYF. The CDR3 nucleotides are TGTGCCTTAGCCTTGGACCAGATGGTGGCCTACGAGCAGTACTTC. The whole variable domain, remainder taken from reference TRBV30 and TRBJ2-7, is SQTIHQWPATLVQPVGSPLSLECTVEGTSNPNLYWYRQAAGRGLQLLFYSVGIGQISSEVPQNLSASRPQDRQFILSSKKLLLSDSGFYLCALALDQMVAYEQYFGPGTRLTVT.

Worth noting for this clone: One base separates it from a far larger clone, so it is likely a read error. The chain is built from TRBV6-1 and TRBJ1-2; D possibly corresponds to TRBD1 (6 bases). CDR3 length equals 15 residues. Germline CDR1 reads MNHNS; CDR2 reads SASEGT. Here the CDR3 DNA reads TGTGCCAGCAGTGGAGGAGGACAGTCTTTCTATGGCTGCACCTTC. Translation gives CASSGGGQSFYGCTF.

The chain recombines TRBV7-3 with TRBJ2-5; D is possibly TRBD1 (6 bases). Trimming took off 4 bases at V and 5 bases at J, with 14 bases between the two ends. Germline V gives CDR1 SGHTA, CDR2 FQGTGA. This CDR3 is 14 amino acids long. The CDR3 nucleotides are TGTGCCAGCAGCTCGGTGGGGCAGGGGGAGACCCAGTACTTC. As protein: CASSSVGQGETQYF.

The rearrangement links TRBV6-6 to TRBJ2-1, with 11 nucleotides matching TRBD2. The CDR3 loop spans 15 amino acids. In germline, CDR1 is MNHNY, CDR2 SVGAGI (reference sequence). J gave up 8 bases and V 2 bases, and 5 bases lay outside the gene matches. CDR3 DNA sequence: TGTGCCAGCAGTTACCCAACTAGCGGGAGTGATGAGCAGTTCTTC. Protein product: CASSYPTSGSDEQFF.

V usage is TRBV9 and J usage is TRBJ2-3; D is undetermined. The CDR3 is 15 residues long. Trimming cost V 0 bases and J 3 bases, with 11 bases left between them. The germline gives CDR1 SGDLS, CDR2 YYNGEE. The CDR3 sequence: CASSVAGALTDTQYF. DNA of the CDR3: TGTGCCAGCAGCGTAGCTGGAGCCCTTACAGATACGCAGTATTTT.

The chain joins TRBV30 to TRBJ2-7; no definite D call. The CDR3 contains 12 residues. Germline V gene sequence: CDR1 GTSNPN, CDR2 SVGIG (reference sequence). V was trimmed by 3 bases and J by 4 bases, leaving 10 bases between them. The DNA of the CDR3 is TGTGCCTGGAGCTTGGTGGGATACGAGCAGTACTTC. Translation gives CAWSLVGYEQYF.

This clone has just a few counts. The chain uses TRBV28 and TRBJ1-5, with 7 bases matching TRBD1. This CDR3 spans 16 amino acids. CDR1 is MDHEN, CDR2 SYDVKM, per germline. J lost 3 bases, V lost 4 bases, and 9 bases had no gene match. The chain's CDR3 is CASSSGTDGHNQPQHF. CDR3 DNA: TGTGCCAGCAGTTCCGGGACAGATGGGCACAATCAGCCCCAGCATTTT.

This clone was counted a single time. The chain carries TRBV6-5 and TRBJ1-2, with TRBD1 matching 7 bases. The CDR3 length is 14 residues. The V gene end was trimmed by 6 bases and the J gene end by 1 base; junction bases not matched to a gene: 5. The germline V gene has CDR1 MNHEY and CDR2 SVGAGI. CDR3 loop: CASRYRGFNYGYTF. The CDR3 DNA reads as TGTGCCAGCAGATACAGGGGTTTTAACTATGGCTACACCTTC.

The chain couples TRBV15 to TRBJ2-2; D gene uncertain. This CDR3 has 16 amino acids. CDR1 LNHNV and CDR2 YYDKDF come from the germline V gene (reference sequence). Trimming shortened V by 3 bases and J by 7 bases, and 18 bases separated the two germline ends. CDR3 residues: CATSRDLTRSGGELFF. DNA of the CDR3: TGTGCCACCAGCAGGGATTTGACAAGGTCGGGCGGGGAGCTGTTTTTT. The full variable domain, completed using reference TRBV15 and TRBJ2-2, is DAMVIQNPRYQVTQFGKPVTLSCSQTLNHNVMYWYQQKSSQAPKLLFHYYDKDFNNEADTPDNFQSRRPNTSFCFLDIRSPGLGDTAMYLCATSRDLTRSGGELFFGEGSRLTVL.

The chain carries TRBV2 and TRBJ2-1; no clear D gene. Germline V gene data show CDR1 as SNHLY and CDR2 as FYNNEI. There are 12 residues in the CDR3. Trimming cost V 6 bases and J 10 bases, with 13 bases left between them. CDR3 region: CASSLESPEQFF. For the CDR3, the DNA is TGTGCCAGCAGCCTCGAATCCCCAGAGCAGTTCTTC.